This T cell receptor beta chain originates from a study of post-analysis software for immune sequencing data. In the study overall: The patients showed relapsing-remitting, secondary progressive and progressive-relapsing multiple sclerosis courses.

Germline CDR1 and CDR2: LGHNA and YSLEER. CDR3 size: 16 residues. With 0 bases clipped from V and 2 bases from J, the junction kept 7 bases outside the gene matches. Study conclusions and caveats: Controls had lower frequencies than patients of five or six TRBV segments, which included TRBV5-6, TRBV5-1 and TRBV20-1. Under F measure analysis, samples from one preparation batch co-clustered strongly. The study found significantly lower normalized Chao1 diversity in multiple sclerosis patients than in controls.

This clonotype was counted a few times. Its antigen is not known. Prepared libraries of TCR beta cDNA carried unique molecular identifiers. Some 500,000 cDNA molecules were obtained from around 1 to 9.1 million T cells. TCRdb recomputed calls from the PCR reads with MiXCR, one row per CDR3 protein. The profile shows 700,000 to 800,000 distinct CDR3 sequences, around 27% of them singletons. The receptor was isolated from a girl aged 10 to 17 with multiple sclerosis. Sequenced sample: blood. The chain carries TRBV4-3 and TRBJ2-7; TRBD2 matches 7 bases. As DNA, the CDR3 is TGCGCCAGCAGCCAAGAGGGGAGGGGTAGTGCCTACGAGCAGTACTTC. As protein: CASSQEGRGSAYEQYF.